These T cell receptor beta chains were read from a single sample in a study of OX40 agonist ivuxolimab in advanced cancers. TCRdb's table, derived via immunoSEQ multiplex PCR, lists solely in-frame clones and lacks some. Among more than 60,000 clones listed, about 80% were seen once. The sequences come from CD4+ or CD8+ T cells sorted from blood, collected in a trial of the OX40 agonist ivuxolimab. These receptors were obtained from an adult with an advanced solid tumor such as melanoma, head and neck, liver or kidney cancer. Both conserved end residues are part of each CDR3. D genes are given only for firm matches. Size tells how often a clone was seen (once, few, many) or the class of an expanded clone, and some rows leave it out.

V	D	J	size	CDR3	DNA
TRBV7-6	TRBD2	TRBJ2-5	once	CASSFQAGEETQYF	TGTGCCAGCAGCTTTCAGGCGGGAGAAGAGACCCAGTACTTC
TRBV7-3	.	TRBJ1-5	.	CASSKSGGVQPQHF	TGTGCCAGCAGTAAGAGCGGGGGCGTTCAGCCCCAGCATTTT
TRBV2	.	TRBJ1-6	few	CASRFGRENSPLHF	TGTGCCAGCAGGTTCGGCAGGGAAAATTCACCCCTCCACTTT
TRBV12-5	.	TRBJ2-1	few	CASGLGLVGSYNEQFF	TGTGCTAGTGGTTTGGGCCTGGTGGGGTCCTACAATGAGCAGTTCTTC
TRBV27	.	TRBJ2-7	.	CASGTTIVYEQYF	TGTGCCAGTGGGACAACAATTGTCTACGAGCAGTACTTC
TRBV2	TRBD2	TRBJ2-5	once	CASSSLPSRGGETQYF	TGTGCCAGCAGTTCCCTTCCCTCGCGGGGGGGGGAGACCCAGTACTTC
TRBV7-9	.	TRBJ2-3	.	CASSLGSRGLVYF	TGTGCCAGCAGCTTAGGGAGCAGGGGATTGGTATATTTT
TRBV11-2	.	TRBJ2-3	.	CASSLDPVSHTQYF	TGTGCCAGCAGCTTAGACCCCGTTTCGCATACGCAGTATTTT
TRBV5-6	TRBD2	TRBJ2-3	.	CASSPTGGRDTQYF	TGTGCCAGCAGCCCCACGGGGGGGCGAGATACGCAGTATTTT
TRBV7-2	.	TRBJ2-5	once	CASSLGHEETQYF	TGTGCCAGCAGCTTAGGTCACGAAGAGACCCAGTACTTC
TRBV5-1	.	TRBJ2-3	.	CASSQYSPPTDTQYF	TGCGCCAGCAGCCAATATAGCCCTCCCACAGATACGCAGTATTTT
TRBV7-2	TRBD1	TRBJ2-5	.	CASSWRQGAQETQYF	TGTGCCAGCAGCTGGAGACAGGGGGCCCAAGAGACCCAGTACTTC
TRBV15	.	TRBJ2-1	.	CATSTGGSYNEQFF	TGTGCCACCAGCACCGGTGGCTCCTACAATGAGCAGTTCTTC
TRBV7-2	TRBD1	TRBJ1-1	.	CASSLRFGDRNTEAFF	TGTGCCAGCAGCTTAAGGTTTGGGGACAGGAACACTGAAGCTTTCTTT
TRBV7-7	TRBD1	TRBJ2-5	once	CASSPQGAGETQYF	TGTGCTAGCAGCCCACAGGGGGCAGGGGAGACCCAGTACTTC
TRBV10-3	TRBD1	TRBJ1-5	.	CASEQGNNQPQHF	TGTGCCAGTGAACAGGGGAATAATCAGCCCCAGCATTTT
TRBV6-6	.	TRBJ1-4	.	CASSLTDPRNEKLFF	TGTGCCAGCAGTTTGACCGACCCTAGGAATGAAAAACTGTTTTTT
TRBV6-5	.	TRBJ1-6	.	CASNSASYNSPLHF	TGTGCCAGCAACTCCGCCTCCTATAATTCACCCCTCCACTTT
TRBV18	.	TRBJ1-1	.	CASSPQMNTEAFF	TGTGCCAGCTCACCCCAAATGAACACTGAAGCTTTCTTT
TRBV27	.	TRBJ1-1	.	CASSPLSTAMNTEAFF	TGTGCCAGCAGTCCCCTAAGTACGGCAATGAACACTGAAGCTTTCTTT
TRBV6-1	TRBD1	TRBJ1-2	.	CASSELGGNLNYGYTF	TGTGCCAGCAGTGAATTAGGGGGCAATTTGAACTATGGCTACACCTTC
TRBV7-2	.	TRBJ2-3	.	CASSSGARDTQYF	TGTGCCAGCAGCTCCGGGGCCAGAGATACGCAGTATTTT
TRBV6-1	TRBD1	TRBJ1-2	.	CASSEFGTGRSYGYTF	TGTGCCAGCAGTGAATTCGGGACAGGGAGGAGCTATGGCTACACCTTC
TRBV19	.	TRBJ1-1	once	CASSTGALNTEAFF	TGTGCCAGTAGTACAGGCGCACTGAACACTGAAGCTTTCTTT
TRBV4-2	TRBD2	TRBJ2-1	.	CASSLGVAGGTREQFF	TGTGCCAGCAGCCTGGGAGTGGCGGGGGGGACGAGGGAGCAGTTCTTC
TRBV4-1	.	TRBJ2-2	.	CASSPRYTGELFF	TGCGCCAGCAGCCCTCGGTACACCGGGGAGCTGTTTTTT
TRBV5-4	TRBD1	TRBJ2-7	once	CASSSTDRDEQYF	TGTGCCAGCAGTTCCACGGACAGGGACGAGCAGTACTTC
TRBV11-3	.	TRBJ1-1	once	CASSREGGTEAFF	TGTGCCAGCAGCCGCGAAGGTGGCACTGAAGCTTTCTTT
TRBV6-1	.	TRBJ1-1	.	CASSVGTEAFF	TGTGCCAGCAGTGTGGGCACTGAAGCTTTCTTT
TRBV29-1	.	TRBJ1-4	.	CSAVQGANEKLFF	TGCAGCGCCGTACAGGGCGCTAATGAAAAACTGTTTTTT
TRBV2	.	TRBJ1-1	.	CASTEMGDTEAFF	TGTGCCAGCACCGAAATGGGGGACACTGAAGCTTTCTTT
TRBV5-1	.	TRBJ2-2	.	CASSLASGWGNTGELFF	TGCGCCAGCAGCTTGGCATCGGGGTGGGGAAACACCGGGGAGCTGTTTTTT
TRBV6-4	.	TRBJ2-5	.	CASSDSIVVNEEAQYF	TGTGCCAGCAGTGACTCGATTGTTGTCAATGAAGAGGCCCAGTACTTC
TRBV2	.	TRBJ2-2	.	CASRGYEPNTGELFF	TGTGCCAGCAGGGGTTATGAACCCAACACCGGGGAGCTGTTTTTT
TRBV29-1	.	TRBJ2-6	.	CSVDSGANVLTF	TGCAGCGTGGACTCTGGGGCCAACGTCCTGACTTTC
TRBV11-2	.	TRBJ1-2	.	CASSRSGSRGYTF	TGTGCCAGCAGCCGTTCAGGGTCTCGGGGCTACACCTTC
TRBV5-3	.	TRBJ1-2	.	CASSLNNGRDGYTF	TGTGCCAGCAGCTTGAATAATGGGAGGGACGGCTACACCTTC
TRBV6-1	.	TRBJ1-1	.	CASSEIFDSLTNTEAFF	TGTGCCAGCAGTGAAATCTTTGATTCACTCACTAACACTGAAGCTTTCTTT
TRBV25-1	.	TRBJ1-2	.	CASSATGSYGYTF	TGTGCCAGCAGTGCCACAGGTTCCTATGGCTACACCTTC
TRBV6-1	.	TRBJ2-1	.	CASSAPRGRGPYNEQFF	TGTGCCAGCAGTGCCCCTCGGGGGCGGGGGCCCTACAATGAGCAGTTCTTC
TRBV7-2	.	TRBJ1-3	.	CASSHGPGSGNTIYF	TGTGCCAGCAGCCACGGACCGGGCTCTGGAAACACCATATATTTT
TRBV19	.	TRBJ2-7	.	CASKYVGAPEQYF	TGTGCCAGTAAATACGTGGGGGCCCCCGAGCAGTACTTC
TRBV6-6	.	TRBJ2-1	.	CASSRGISSSYNEQFF	TGTGCCAGCAGTCGCGGGATCTCAAGCTCCTACAATGAGCAGTTCTTC
TRBV7-2	.	TRBJ1-4	once	CASSGVGEKLFF	TGTGCCAGCTCAGGGGTTGGTGAAAAACTGTTTTTT
TRBV28	TRBD1	TRBJ2-1	.	CASRQGQGKANEQFF	TGTGCCAGCAGACAGGGACAGGGAAAAGCCAATGAGCAGTTCTTC
TRBV25-1	.	TRBJ2-3	.	CASSESSVWDTQYF	TGTGCCAGCAGTGAATCTTCGGTTTGGGATACGCAGTATTTT
TRBV2	TRBD1	TRBJ1-2	.	CASSLATGANYGYTF	TGTGCCAGCAGCCTCGCGACAGGGGCAAACTATGGCTACACCTTC
TRBV5-6	.	TRBJ1-3	.	CASSSPGGSGNTIYF	TGTGCCAGCAGCTCACCCGGGGGATCTGGAAACACCATATATTTT
TRBV29-1	TRBD1	TRBJ1-4	.	CSVAGGLNEKLFF	TGCAGCGTGGCAGGGGGCCTTAATGAAAAACTGTTTTTT
TRBV15	TRBD1	TRBJ1-1	.	CATKGDRVEGEAFF	TGTGCCACCAAGGGGGACAGGGTTGAAGGTGAAGCTTTCTTT
TRBV11-2	TRBD2	TRBJ2-5	.	CASSGVVAGETQYF	TGTGCCAGCAGCGGCGTCGTAGCGGGTGAGACCCAGTACTTC
TRBV7-2	TRBD2	TRBJ2-5	.	CASKRRTSGQETQYF	TGTGCCAGCAAAAGGAGGACTAGCGGCCAAGAGACCCAGTACTTC
TRBV11-2	.	TRBJ2-7	once	CASSHLTVLAEQYF	TGTGCCAGCAGCCACCTGACAGTCCTGGCCGAGCAGTACTTC
TRBV7-2	.	TRBJ2-7	.	CASSLGGGLGTYEQYF	TGTGCCAGCAGCTTAGGAGGCGGGCTCGGTACCTACGAGCAGTACTTC
TRBV5-1	.	TRBJ1-5	few	CASSPAQGQPQHF	TGCGCCAGCAGCCCAGCACAGGGTCAGCCCCAGCATTTT
TRBV10-3	TRBD2	TRBJ2-2	.	CAISRYLAGGPAGELFF	TGTGCCATCAGTCGATATTTAGCGGGGGGGCCCGCCGGGGAGCTGTTTTTT
TRBV6-4	TRBD2	TRBJ2-3	.	CASSDSSGGADTQYF	TGTGCCAGCAGTGACTCTAGCGGGGGGGCAGATACGCAGTATTTT
TRBV19	.	TRBJ2-2	.	CATRVLGTGELFF	TGTGCCACCAGAGTTTTGGGAACCGGGGAGCTGTTTTTT
TRBV4-3	.	TRBJ1-2	few	CASSQDMRGGGYGYTF	TGCGCCAGCAGCCAAGATATGCGCGGAGGAGGCTATGGCTACACCTTC
TRBV7-9	TRBD1	TRBJ1-1	.	CASILTDRVNTEAFF	TGTGCCAGCATCCTAACCGACAGGGTGAACACTGAAGCTTTCTTT